One and the same sample provided the 2 T cell receptor beta chains below, sequenced in a study of shared clonotypes between healthy human individuals. Sequencing was performed with immunoSEQ multiplex PCR; in TCRdb, only in-frame clones are kept and a portion is missing. The sample consists of 950,000 to 1,300,000 clones, around 76% of them appearing once. The specimen sequenced was memory CD4+ T cells sorted from blood. The subset was: CD45RA-negative fraction. The receptors stem from a man aged 18 to 35 in good health.

This chain uses TRBV7-8 with TRBJ1-4; D may be TRBD1 (5 bases). V lost 3 bases to trimming and J lost 7 bases, with 12 bases between them. The CDR3 extends over 14 amino acids. Germline CDR1 SGHVS, CDR2 FQNEAQ. Here the CDR3 DNA reads TGTGCCAGCAGCTTTTCAGGGCGCGGTGAAAAACTGTTTTTT. Translated: CASSFSGRGEKLFF.

V usage is TRBV7-9 and J usage is TRBJ2-3, with D hard to call. The length of the CDR3 is 12 residues. V was trimmed by 6 bases and J by 0 bases, leaving 4 bases between them. Germline assignment: CDR1 SEHNR and CDR2 FQNEAQ (reference sequence). CDR3 sequence: CASSDSTDTQYF. CDR3 coding DNA: TGTGCCAGCAGTGATAGCACAGATACGCAGTATTTT.